This entry lists 29 T cell receptor beta chains sequenced from one sample in a study of neoadjuvant anti-PD-1 for oral cavity cancer. Sequencing was performed with immunoSEQ multiplex PCR; in TCRdb, only in-frame clones are kept and a portion is missing. The sample carries about 10,000 clones, roughly two thirds recorded once. Indicated time point: after neoadjuvant nivolumab, at surgical resection. Sample: PBMCs, taken after nivolumab (anti-PD-1) treatment. The origin of the receptors is a person between 40 and 85 years old with oral cavity squamous cell carcinoma.

The rearrangement joins TRBV7-9 to TRBJ1-2, with 7 bases identical to TRBD1. V dropped 1 base and J dropped 4; count of bases not matched to a gene: 9. Germline-derived CDR1 and CDR2 are SEHNR and FQNEAQ (reference sequence). The CDR3 has 16 amino acids. CDR3 region: CASSLVLGGQIYGYTF. The CDR3 DNA follows: TGTGCCAGCAGCTTAGTTTTGGGGGGACAGATCTATGGCTACACCTTC. The whole variable domain, filled in from reference TRBV7-9 and TRBJ1-2, reads DTGVSQNPRHKITKRGQNVTFRCDPISEHNRLYWYRQTLGQGPEFLTYFQNEAQLEKSRLLSDRFSAERPKGSFSTLEIQRTEQGDSAMYLCASSLVLGGQIYGYTFGSGTRLTVV.

The chain links TRBV25-1 to TRBJ2-5; 8 nucleotides line up with TRBD2. Germline lookup yields CDR1 MGHDK and CDR2 SYGVNS. J lost 1 base, V lost 2 bases, and 3 bases had no gene match. The CDR3 spans 15 residues. CDR3 loop: CASSERTSPQETQYF. The CDR3 coding sequence is TGTGCCAGCAGTGAAAGGACTAGCCCCCAAGAGACCCAGTACTTC.

The J gene is TRBJ1-5, the V gene TRBV28; TRBD1 might be the D (5 bases). This CDR3 has 15 amino acids. Germline V gives CDR1 MDHEN, CDR2 SYDVKM. V lost 7 bases and J lost 7, with 20 bases in between. This chain's CDR3 is CASTSLRRGDQPQHF. The CDR3 DNA reads TGTGCCAGCACCTCTCTTCGGCGAGGGGACCAGCCCCAGCATTTT.

The chain is built from TRBV13 and TRBJ2-7, with a possible D match to TRBD2 (6 bases). Trimming took 0 bases from V and 3 from J, leaving 6 bases between them. Germline CDR1 is PRHDT and CDR2 is FYEKMQ (reference sequence). The CDR3 is 13 amino acids. In nucleotides, the CDR3 is TGTGCCAGCAGCTTAGGGGGGGGCTACGAGCAGTACTTC. It is translated as CASSLGGGYEQYF.

This rearrangement joins TRBV6-1 to TRBJ1-3; 8 bases map to TRBD1. Germline CDR1 reads MNHNS; CDR2 reads SASEGT. The CDR3 is 14 residues long. Unmatched junction bases numbered 7, after V lost 9 bases and J lost 3 bases. Written as DNA, the CDR3 is TGTGCCAGTTTGGACAGGGACCTTGGAAACACCATATATTTT. This sequence encodes CASLDRDLGNTIYF.

The gene calls are TRBV7-2 and TRBJ2-3, with a weak D call TRBD1 (5 bases). This CDR3 spans 14 amino acids. Trimming took off 3 bases at V and 4 bases at J, with 11 bases between the two ends. Germline loops: CDR1 SGHTA, CDR2 FQGNSA. The CDR3 region has the DNA TGTGCCAGCAGCTTGGGGCATGAGGCAGATACGCAGTATTTT. This translates into CASSLGHEADTQYF.

In its sample, this clone was seen once. The chain combines TRBV2 with TRBJ1-6; 10 positions match TRBD1. Trimming cost V 11 bases and J 9 bases; bases outside gene matches: 13. The CDR3 consists of 15 residues. In germline, CDR1 is SNHLY, CDR2 FYNNEI. The CDR3 DNA reads as TGTGCCGGTACCCGGGACAGGGGACAGGGTTCACCCCTCCACTTT. Protein: CAGTRDRGQGSPLHF.

The chain carries TRBV5-1 and TRBJ1-1; D gene ambiguous. CDR1 and CDR2 from the germline V gene are SGHRS and YFSETQ. V lost 0 bases to trimming and J lost 2 bases, with 8 bases between them. The CDR3 extends over 14 amino acids. The DNA of the CDR3 is TGCGCCAGCAGCTTGGCCAACCTAAACACTGAAGCTTTCTTT. Residues: CASSLANLNTEAFF.

The rearrangement links TRBV25-1 to TRBJ2-2; weak D call: TRBD1 (6 bases). This CDR3 is built from 17 residues. Germline loops: CDR1 MGHDK, CDR2 SYGVNS. V lost 3 bases, J lost 3 bases, and 17 bases lay in between. DNA for the CDR3: TGTGCCAGCAGTGACTCATTTAGGGGGATGGACACCGGGGAGCTGTTTTTT. Its protein is CASSDSFRGMDTGELFF.

The chain uses TRBV7-9 and TRBJ2-2; no clear D. Germline V CDR1 and CDR2: SEHNR, FQNEAQ (reference sequence). This CDR3 has 19 residues. Trimming pared 3 bases from V and 0 bases from J, leaving 20 bases between. The CDR3 bases are TGTGCCAGCAGCTTCACCCTGAGCGTGGGGATAGCGAACACCGGGGAGCTGTTTTTT. Translated: CASSFTLSVGIANTGELFF.

The rearrangement links TRBV6-5 to TRBJ1-5, with TRBD1 as a possible D gene (5 bases). Trimming stripped 7 bases from V and 4 bases from J, with 11 bases between. Germline-derived CDR1 and CDR2 are MNHEY and SVGAGI. This CDR3 spans 13 amino acids. For the CDR3, the DNA is TGTGCCAGCACCAACGGGGGTAATCAGCCCCAGCATTTT. Translated, it gives CASTNGGNQPQHF.

This clone was seen just once. The J gene is TRBJ2-7, the V gene TRBV29-1; TRBD1 matches 7 bases. The J segment lost 0 bases and the V segment lost 7 bases, leaving 3 bases of the junction unmatched. Germline V gene sequence: CDR1 SQVTM, CDR2 ANQGSEA. The CDR3 is 12 amino acids. The CDR3 loop is CSAGQSSYEQYF. CDR3 coding DNA: TGCAGCGCGGGACAGAGCTCCTACGAGCAGTACTTC.

This chain uses TRBV7-8 with TRBJ2-3; D remains unclear. The germline V gene has CDR1 SGHVS and CDR2 FQNEAQ. Trimming left V 10 bases short and J 1 base short, with 12 bases between. CDR3 length: 13 residues. DNA for the CDR3: TGTGCCACCACGGAGTCGGGCACAGATACGCAGTATTTT. The encoded protein is CATTESGTDTQYF.

V is TRBV28 and J is TRBJ1-2; tentative D call: TRBD1 (6 bases). The CDR3 runs 15 residues. The germline V gene encodes CDR1 MDHEN and CDR2 SYDVKM. Trimming cost V 2 bases and J 7 bases, with 17 bases left between them. The CDR3 DNA reads TGTGCCAGCAGTTTAGGGGGCCAGAAAGGAATTGGCTACACCTTC. Translated, it gives CASSLGGQKGIGYTF.

The CDR3, as DNA: TGTGCCAGCAGCTGGACCGGGACTAGCGGGTTGCTAGATACGCAGTATTTT. Translating gives CASSWTGTSGLLDTQYF. V usage is TRBV5-5 and J usage is TRBJ2-3; TRBD2 matches 12 bases. From germline, CDR1 is SGHKS and CDR2 YYEKEE (reference sequence). The CDR3 totals 17 residues. Losses at the gene ends were 3 bases for V and 5 bases for J; bases not matched to a gene: 10. Based on the CDR3 plus reference TRBV5-5 and TRBJ2-3, the full variable domain is DAGVTQSPTHLIKTRGQQVTLRCSPISGHKSVSWYQQVLGQGPQFIFQYYEKEERGRGNFPDRFSARQFPNYSSELNVNALLLGDSALYLCASSWTGTSGLLDTQYFGPGTRLTVL.

This chain joins TRBV7-8 and TRBJ2-1; D not resolved. The germline gives CDR1 SGHVS, CDR2 FQNEAQ. Deletions cut 4 bases from V and 5 bases from J, with 15 bases between. The CDR3 runs to 15 residues. The CDR3 sequence: CASSSEDLAHNEQFF. The CDR3 bases are TGTGCCAGCAGCTCCGAAGACCTGGCCCACAATGAGCAGTTCTTC. Complete variable domain (other parts from reference TRBV7-8 and TRBJ2-1): GAGVSQSPRYKVAKRGQDVALRCDPISGHVSLFWYQQALGQGPEFLTYFQNEAQLDKSGLPSDRFFAERPEGSVSTLKIQRTQQEDSAVYLCASSSEDLAHNEQFFGPGTRLTVL.

This clone appeared a single time. V gene TRBV11-2 combines with J gene TRBJ2-5; 9 nucleotides match TRBD2. This CDR3 contains 14 residues. The germline V gene has CDR1 SGHAT and CDR2 FQNNGV. V lost 3 bases and J lost 4; bases outside the gene matches: 3. CDR3 DNA sequence: TGTGCCAGCAGCTTTAGAGCGGGAGGAGAGACCCAGTACTTC. Translated, it gives CASSFRAGGETQYF.

This rearrangement joins TRBV6-1 to TRBJ2-3; no definite D call. V lost 11 bases and J 6 bases, leaving 15 bases between the germline ends. CDR1 and CDR2 (germline): MNHNS, SASEGT. This CDR3 has 12 amino acids. CDR3 in amino acids: CASKSSSDTQYF. Written as DNA, the CDR3 is TGTGCCTCCAAATCGAGTAGCGATACGCAGTATTTT.

The chain joins TRBV18 to TRBJ2-2; a possible D gene is TRBD2 (5 bases). The CDR3 extends over 15 amino acids. V lost 6 bases and J lost 2, with 13 bases in between. Germline assignment: CDR1 KGHSH and CDR2 LQKENI. The CDR3 region is CASSSFGSNTGELFF. The CDR3 coding sequence is TGTGCCAGCTCCTCCTTTGGGAGTAACACCGGGGAGCTGTTTTTT.

This clone has only a few counts. The rearrangement joins TRBV4-1 to TRBJ2-7, with D possibly being TRBD2 (6 bases). CDR3 length equals 15 residues. V dropped 1 base and J dropped 0 bases, with 10 bases sitting between them. The germline V gene has CDR1 MGHRA and CDR2 YSYEKL. The CDR3 region has the DNA TGCGCCAGCAGCCAAGGGTTCGGGGGCTCCTACGAGCAGTACTTC. This codes for CASSQGFGGSYEQYF.

This clone appeared once. CDR3 DNA: TGTGCCAGCAGGTCACAGGGGACAGCTAGAGACAATGAGCAGTTCTTC. Protein: CASRSQGTARDNEQFF. V and J are TRBV27 and TRBJ2-1, with TRBD1 matching over 7 bases. Germline CDR1 reads MNHEY; CDR2 reads SMNVEV (reference sequence). Trimming took 6 bases from V and 5 from J; bases not matched to a gene: 13. CDR3 length equals 16 residues.

This clone occurred a few times. The genes are TRBV7-9 and TRBJ1-3; D uncertain. Trimming removed 6 bases from V and 0 bases from J, with 12 bases in between. The CDR3 totals 15 residues. The germline V gene encodes CDR1 SEHNR and CDR2 FQNEAQ (reference sequence). The CDR3 DNA follows: TGTGCCAGCAGGGACGGGAACCTCTCTGGAAACACCATATATTTT. Translating gives CASRDGNLSGNTIYF.

The V gene is TRBV5-5, the J gene TRBJ1-5; D gene unclear. The CDR3 has 12 amino acids. Trimming cost V 7 bases and J 1 base, with 6 bases left between them. CDR1 and CDR2 from the germline V gene are SGHKS and YYEKEE (reference sequence). CDR3 residues: CASGKSNQPQHF. The CDR3 DNA sequence: TGTGCCAGCGGGAAAAGCAATCAGCCCCAGCATTTT.

This clone was observed a few times. J is TRBJ2-5 and V is TRBV7-9; TRBD2 is a possible D gene (6 bases). This CDR3 comprises 14 residues. Germline V lookup: CDR1 SEHNR, CDR2 FQNEAQ (reference sequence). Trimming pared 6 bases from V and 3 bases from J, leaving 14 bases between. The DNA of the CDR3 is TGTGCCAGCAGTGGCGGAGGGGTGGAAGAGACCCAGTACTTC. It is translated as CASSGGGVEETQYF. Full variable domain (outside the CDR3, taken from reference TRBV7-9 and TRBJ2-5): DTGVSQNPRHKITKRGQNVTFRCDPISEHNRLYWYRQTLGQGPEFLTYFQNEAQLEKSRLLSDRFSAERPKGSFSTLEIQRTEQGDSAMYLCASSGGGVEETQYFGPGTRLLVL.

The rearrangement joins TRBV11-1 to TRBJ1-1, with a tentative D call TRBD1 (6 bases). CDR3 size: 14 residues. Trimming took 5 bases from V and 6 from J, leaving 16 bases between them. The V gene's germline CDR1 is SGHAT and CDR2 FQDESV (reference sequence). The CDR3 DNA follows: TGTGCCAGCAGCAAAGACAGGAGTCGCGCTGAAGCTTTCTTT. Residues: CASSKDRSRAEAFF.

The chain carries TRBV19 and TRBJ1-2; TRBD1 agrees at 10 bases. CDR3 length equals 15 residues. The V segment lost 3 bases and the J segment 4 bases; nucleotides outside the gene matches: 5. CDR1 is LNHDA and CDR2 is SQIVND in the germline V gene (reference sequence). CDR3 DNA: TGTGCCAGTAGTATGGGACAGGGGTCCTCCTATGGCTACACCTTC. This translates into CASSMGQGSSYGYTF.

This clone was picked up a small number of times. The chain joins TRBV19 to TRBJ1-6; 9 bases align to TRBD1. Germline V CDR1 and CDR2: LNHDA, SQIVND (reference sequence). The CDR3 spans 16 residues. The junction had 13 bases not matched to a gene; V was cut back by 8 bases and J by 8 bases. The CDR3 nucleotides read TGTGCCAGTGCCAACCTTCCGGGACAGGGTGATTCACCCCTCCACTTT. Translation: CASANLPGQGDSPLHF.

The chain combines TRBV7-8 with TRBJ2-5; 9 positions agree with TRBD1. This CDR3 is 17 amino acids long. V was clipped by 4 bases and J by 0 bases; unmatched bases: 9. Germline assignment: CDR1 SGHVS and CDR2 FQNEAQ. The CDR3 DNA sequence: TGTGCCAGCAGCTCCCCCTGGGACAGGGTAAACCAAGAGACCCAGTACTTC. Its protein is CASSSPWDRVNQETQYF.

This clone was seen a few times. The chain combines TRBV5-8 with TRBJ1-6; D unclear. The CDR3 sequence is 16 residues long. V lost 4 bases and J 8 bases, leaving 19 bases between the germline ends. Germline lookup yields CDR1 SGHTS and CDR2 YDEGEE. The CDR3 here is CASSEPGDLGDSPLHF. The CDR3 region has the DNA TGTGCCAGCAGCGAACCGGGAGACCTTGGAGATTCACCCCTCCACTTT.